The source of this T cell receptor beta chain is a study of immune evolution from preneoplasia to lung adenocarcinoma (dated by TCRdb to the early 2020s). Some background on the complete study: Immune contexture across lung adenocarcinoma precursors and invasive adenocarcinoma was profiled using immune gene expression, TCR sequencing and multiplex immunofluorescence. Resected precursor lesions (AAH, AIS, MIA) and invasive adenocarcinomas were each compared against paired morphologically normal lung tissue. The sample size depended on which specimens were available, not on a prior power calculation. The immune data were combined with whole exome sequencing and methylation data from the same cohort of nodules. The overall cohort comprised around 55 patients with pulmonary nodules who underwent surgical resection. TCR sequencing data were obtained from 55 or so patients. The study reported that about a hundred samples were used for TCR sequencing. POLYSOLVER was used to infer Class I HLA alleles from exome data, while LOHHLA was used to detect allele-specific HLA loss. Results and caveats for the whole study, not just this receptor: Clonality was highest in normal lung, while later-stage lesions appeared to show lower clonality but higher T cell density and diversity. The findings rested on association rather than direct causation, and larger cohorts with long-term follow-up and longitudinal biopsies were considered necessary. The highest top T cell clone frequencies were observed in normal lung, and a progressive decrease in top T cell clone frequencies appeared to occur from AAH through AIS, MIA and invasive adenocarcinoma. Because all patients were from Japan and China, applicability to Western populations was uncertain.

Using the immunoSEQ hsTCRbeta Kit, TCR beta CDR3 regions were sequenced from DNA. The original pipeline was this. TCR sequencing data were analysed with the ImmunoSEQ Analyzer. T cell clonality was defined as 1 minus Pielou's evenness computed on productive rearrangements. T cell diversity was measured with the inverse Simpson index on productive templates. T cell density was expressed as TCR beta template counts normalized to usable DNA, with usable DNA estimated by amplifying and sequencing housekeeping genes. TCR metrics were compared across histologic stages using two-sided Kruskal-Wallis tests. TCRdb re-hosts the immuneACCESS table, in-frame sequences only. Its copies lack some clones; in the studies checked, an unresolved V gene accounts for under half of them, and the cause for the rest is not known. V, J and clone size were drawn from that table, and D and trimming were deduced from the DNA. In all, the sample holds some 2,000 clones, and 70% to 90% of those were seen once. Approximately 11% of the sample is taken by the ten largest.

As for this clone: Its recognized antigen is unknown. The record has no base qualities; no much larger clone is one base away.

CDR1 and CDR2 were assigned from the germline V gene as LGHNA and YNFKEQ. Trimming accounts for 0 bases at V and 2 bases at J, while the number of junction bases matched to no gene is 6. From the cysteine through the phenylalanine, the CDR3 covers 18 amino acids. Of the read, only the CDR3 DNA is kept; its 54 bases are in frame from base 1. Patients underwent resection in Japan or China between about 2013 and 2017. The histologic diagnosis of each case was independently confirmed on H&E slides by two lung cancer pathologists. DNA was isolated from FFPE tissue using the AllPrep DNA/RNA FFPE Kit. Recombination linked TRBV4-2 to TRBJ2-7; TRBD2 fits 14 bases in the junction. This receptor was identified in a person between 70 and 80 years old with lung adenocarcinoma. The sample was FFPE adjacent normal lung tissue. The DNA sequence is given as TGTGCCAGCAGCCAAGAGGGACTAGCGGGAGTTGGGGCCTACGAGCAGTACTTC. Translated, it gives CASSQEGLAGVGAYEQYF.